The 19 T cell receptor beta chains below were found in one sample sequenced in a study of shared clonotypes between healthy human individuals. Sequencing was performed with immunoSEQ multiplex PCR; in TCRdb, only in-frame clones are kept and a portion is missing. Of some 2.3 million clones listed, over 85% are singletons. Sequenced input: naive CD4+ T cells from PBMCs. Subset in this sample: CD45RA+ positively selected. The receptor set was obtained from a young man in good health. Some clones in this sample may be carry-over from other donors' samples.

This rearrangement joins TRBV25-1 to TRBJ2-1; 13 bases match TRBD2. In germline, CDR1 is MGHDK, CDR2 SYGVNS. The CDR3 loop spans 14 amino acids. V shed 8 bases and J 6 bases; nucleotides not matched to a gene: 4. CDR3 nucleotide sequence: TGTGCCAGCCGGACTAGCGGGAGCGGCAATGAGCAGTTCTTC. This encodes CASRTSGSGNEQFF.

This clone showed up just once. This rearrangement joins TRBV19 to TRBJ1-3; 9 bases fit TRBD1. The CDR3 loop spans 15 amino acids. The germline gives CDR1 LNHDA, CDR2 SQIVND (reference sequence). The trim removed 3 bases at V and 2 bases at J, leaving 2 bases unmatched. The CDR3 reads CASSMTGGAGNTIYF. CDR3 bases: TGTGCCAGTAGTATGACAGGGGGTGCTGGAAACACCATATATTTT.

The CDR3 spells CASSQVGRASNEKLFF. The CDR3 DNA follows: TGCGCCAGCAGCCAAGTGGGAAGGGCGTCCAATGAAAAACTGTTTTTT. The rearrangement uses TRBV4-1 and TRBJ1-4; D unresolved. The CDR3 contains 16 residues. V shed 1 base and J shed 5 bases, with 14 bases lying between them. Germline-derived CDR1 and CDR2 are MGHRA and YSYEKL.

The chain is built from TRBV9 and TRBJ2-3, with 13 nucleotides matching TRBD2. CDR3 length equals 16 residues. CDR1 SGDLS and CDR2 YYNGEE come from the germline V gene. Unmatched junction bases numbered 9, after V lost 7 bases and J lost 4 bases. CDR3 bases: TGTGCCAGCGGGCAGGGACTAGCGGGATCCGCAGATACGCAGTATTTT. As protein: CASGQGLAGSADTQYF.

The chain employs TRBV6-6 and TRBJ2-1; TRBD2 matches at 7 bases. V lost 2 bases, J lost 10 bases, and 11 bases stayed unmatched. Germline V gene data show CDR1 as MNHNY and CDR2 as SVGAGI (reference sequence). The CDR3 spans 15 residues. As DNA, the CDR3 is TGTGCCAGCAGTTACGGAGCCGCGGGAGACATAGAGCAGTTCTTC. Protein: CASSYGAAGDIEQFF.

The V and J genes are TRBV28 and TRBJ2-2; 8 nucleotides align to TRBD1. This CDR3 spans 14 amino acids. Germline CDR1 reads MDHEN; CDR2 reads SYDVKM. Unmatched junction bases numbered 9, after V lost 11 bases and J lost 4 bases. The CDR3 region is CASQGASGTGELFF. The DNA for the CDR3 is TGTGCCTCTCAGGGGGCTTCAGGCACCGGGGAGCTGTTTTTT.

In its sample, this clone was seen a few times. Here the CDR3 DNA reads TGTGCCAGCAGCGGCCGAGGGGGGGACATGAACACTGAAGCTTTCTTT. This codes for CASSGRGGDMNTEAFF. The gene calls are TRBV9 and TRBJ1-1; D is perhaps TRBD1 (6 bases). V lost 3 bases, J lost 0 bases, and 15 bases lay in between. Germline lookup yields CDR1 SGDLS and CDR2 YYNGEE. The CDR3 has 16 residues. Drawing the rest from reference TRBV9 and TRBJ1-1, the complete variable domain is DSGVTQTPKHLITATGQRVTLRCSPRSGDLSVYWYQQSLDQGLQFLIQYYNGEERAKGNILERFSAQQFPDLHSELNLSSLELGDSALYFCASSGRGGDMNTEAFFGQGTRLTVV.

The V and J genes are TRBV2 and TRBJ2-1; D could derive from TRBD1 or TRBD2 (7 bases each). Per germline, CDR1 SNHLY and CDR2 FYNNEI. The V end was cut by 7 bases, the J end by 7 bases, with 11 bases between. This CDR3 spans 12 amino acids. CDR3 sequence reads: CASNQGGNEQFF. Here the CDR3 DNA reads TGTGCCAGCAACCAGGGGGGGAATGAGCAGTTCTTC. Filled out from reference TRBV2 and TRBJ2-1, the complete variable domain reads EPEVTQTPSHQVTQMGQEVILRCVPISNHLYFYWYRQILGQKVEFLVSFYNNEISEKSEIFDDQFSVERPDGSNFTLKIRSTKLEDSAMYFCASNQGGNEQFFGPGTRLTVL.

V gene TRBV6-5 combines with J gene TRBJ1-4, with a possible D match to TRBD1 (5 bases). The germline CDR1 and CDR2 sequences are MNHEY and SVGAGI. The ends were cut back, 3 bases at V and 0 bases at J, with 11 bases in the middle. This CDR3 comprises 16 residues. As DNA, the CDR3 is TGTGCCAGCAGTTATACAGGCCCTGCAACTAATGAAAAACTGTTTTTT. The encoded protein is CASSYTGPATNEKLFF.

V is TRBV15 and J is TRBJ2-2, with D possibly TRBD2 on 6 matching bases. The CDR3 loop spans 15 amino acids. With 5 bases removed from V and 4 bases from J, the gap between germline ends came to 14 bases. CDR1 LNHNV and CDR2 YYDKDF come from the germline V gene (reference sequence). DNA of the CDR3: TGTGCCACCAGCGAAGCGGGTCCAATCACCGGGGAGCTGTTTTTT. This sequence encodes CATSEAGPITGELFF.

V and J are TRBV2 and TRBJ1-1, with D unresolved. Germline assignment: CDR1 SNHLY and CDR2 FYNNEI. Trimming shortened V by 5 bases and J by 5 bases, and 15 bases separated the two germline ends. CDR3 length: 14 amino acids. CDR3 region: CASSITGGRTEAFF. In DNA, the CDR3 is TGTGCCAGCAGTATTACGGGTGGGAGGACTGAAGCTTTCTTT. The full variable domain, rest sourced from reference TRBV2 and TRBJ1-1, is EPEVTQTPSHQVTQMGQEVILRCVPISNHLYFYWYRQILGQKVEFLVSFYNNEISEKSEIFDDQFSVERPDGSNFTLKIRSTKLEDSAMYFCASSITGGRTEAFFGQGTRLTVV.

The gene calls are TRBV2 and TRBJ1-1; TRBD1 is a possible D gene (6 bases). Trimming left V 1 base short and J 7 bases short, with 13 bases between. This CDR3 spans 14 amino acids. Germline assignment: CDR1 SNHLY and CDR2 FYNNEI. The CDR3: CASSEVRGTGEAFF. The CDR3 DNA sequence: TGTGCCAGCAGTGAAGTCAGGGGTACTGGTGAAGCTTTCTTT.

In this sample, this clone turned up a few times. This sample also contains other DNA sequences that code for the same CDR3. The chain recombines TRBV28 with TRBJ1-1; a weak D match, TRBD1 (5 bases). This CDR3 comprises 13 residues. Per germline, CDR1 MDHEN and CDR2 SYDVKM. The V and J ends lost 3 bases and 4 bases respectively, with 9 bases between them. CDR3 sequence (DNA): TGTGCCAGCAGTTTTCCAGGGTCCACTGAAGCTTTCTTT. It encodes CASSFPGSTEAFF.

The rearrangement joins TRBV19 to TRBJ2-1; D gene unclear. Germline V CDR1 and CDR2: LNHDA, SQIVND (reference sequence). CDR3 length: 15 amino acids. V was pared by 2 bases and J by 0 bases, with 8 bases between. CDR3 in amino acids: CASSILGGSYNEQFF. The CDR3 DNA is TGTGCCAGTAGTATATTAGGCGGCTCCTACAATGAGCAGTTCTTC.

The chain joins TRBV11-2 to TRBJ1-1, with 12 nucleotides matching TRBD1. The CDR3 length is 16 residues. CDR1 and CDR2 from the germline V gene are SGHAT and FQNNGV. The J segment lost 10 bases and the V segment lost 4 bases, leaving 13 bases of the junction unmatched. The CDR3 sequence is CASSYSGTGGQLGAFF. The CDR3 DNA reads as TGTGCCAGCAGCTACTCCGGGACAGGGGGCCAGCTCGGAGCTTTCTTT.

The V gene is TRBV5-5, the J gene TRBJ1-5, with no clear D. Germline values: CDR1 SGHKS, CDR2 YYEKEE (reference sequence). V was trimmed by 0 bases and J by 0 bases, leaving 13 bases between them. This CDR3 spans 17 amino acids. CDR3 nucleotides: TGTGCCAGCAGCTTGGTGATGACGGCATATAGCAATCAGCCCCAGCATTTT. Translation gives CASSLVMTAYSNQPQHF.

About this clone: The sample has other DNA sequences that encode this CDR3 too. The V gene is TRBV5-1, the J gene TRBJ2-5; possibly TRBD2 for D (6 bases). Trimming cost V 0 bases and J 4 bases, with 13 bases left between them. The CDR3 has 15 residues. CDR1 is SGHRS, CDR2 YFSETQ, per germline. The CDR3 is CASSLEAGRGETQYF. For the CDR3, the DNA is TGCGCCAGCAGCTTGGAGGCGGGGCGCGGAGAGACCCAGTACTTC.

The chain uses TRBV6-5 and TRBJ1-1; weak D call: TRBD1 (6 bases). The CDR3 loop spans 13 amino acids. The germline V gene encodes CDR1 MNHEY and CDR2 SVGAGI. V was shortened by 11 bases and J by 4 bases, with 17 bases between the two germline ends. DNA of the CDR3: TGTGCCGTAGGGACAACTAGGAGCACTGAAGCTTTCTTT. It is translated as CAVGTTRSTEAFF.

This chain uses TRBV4-3 with TRBJ1-4; D might be TRBD1 (6 bases). The CDR3 sequence is 17 residues long. Between the trimmed V and J ends, which lost 4 bases and 5 bases, there was a span of 20 bases. The V gene's germline CDR1 is LGHNA and CDR2 YSLEER. DNA of the CDR3: TGCGCCAGCAGCCCCCAACCGCTGGACAGAAGAAATGAAAAACTGTTTTTT. Translation: CASSPQPLDRRNEKLFF.